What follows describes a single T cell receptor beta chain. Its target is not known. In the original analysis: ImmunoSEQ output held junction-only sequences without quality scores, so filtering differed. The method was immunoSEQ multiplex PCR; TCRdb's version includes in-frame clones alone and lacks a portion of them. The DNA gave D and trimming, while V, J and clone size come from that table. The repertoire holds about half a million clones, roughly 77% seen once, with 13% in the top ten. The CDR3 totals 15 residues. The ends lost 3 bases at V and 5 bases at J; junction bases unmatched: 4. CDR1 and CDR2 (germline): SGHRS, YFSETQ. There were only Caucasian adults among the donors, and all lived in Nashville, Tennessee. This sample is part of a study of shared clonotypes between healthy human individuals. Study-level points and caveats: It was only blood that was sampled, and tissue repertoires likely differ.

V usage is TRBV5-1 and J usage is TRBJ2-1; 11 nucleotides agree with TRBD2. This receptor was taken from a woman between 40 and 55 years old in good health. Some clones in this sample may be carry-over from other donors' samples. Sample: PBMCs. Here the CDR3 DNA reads TGCGCCAGCAGCTCCGGACTAGCGGGCAACAATGAGCAGTTCTTC. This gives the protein CASSSGLAGNNEQFF.